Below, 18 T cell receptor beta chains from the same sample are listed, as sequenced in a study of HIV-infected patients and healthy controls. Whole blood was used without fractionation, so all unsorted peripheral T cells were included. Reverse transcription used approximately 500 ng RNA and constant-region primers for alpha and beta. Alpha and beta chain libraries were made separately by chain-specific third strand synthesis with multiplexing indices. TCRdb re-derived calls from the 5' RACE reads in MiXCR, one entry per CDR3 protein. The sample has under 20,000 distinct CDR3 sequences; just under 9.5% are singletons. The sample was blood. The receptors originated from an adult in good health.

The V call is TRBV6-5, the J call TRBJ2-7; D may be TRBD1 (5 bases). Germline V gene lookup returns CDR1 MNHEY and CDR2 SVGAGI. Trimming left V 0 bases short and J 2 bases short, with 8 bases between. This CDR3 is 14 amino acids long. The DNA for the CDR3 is TGTGCCAGCAGTTACTCGACAGCAACCTACGAGCAGTACTTC. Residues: CASSYSTATYEQYF.

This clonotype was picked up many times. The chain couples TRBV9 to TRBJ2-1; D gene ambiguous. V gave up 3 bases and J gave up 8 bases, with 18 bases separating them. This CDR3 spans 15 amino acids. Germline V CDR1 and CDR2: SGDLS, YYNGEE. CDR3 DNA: TGTGCCAGCAGCGCCCCCCTGGCGGCCCGGGATGAGCAGTTCTTC. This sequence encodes CASSAPLAARDEQFF.

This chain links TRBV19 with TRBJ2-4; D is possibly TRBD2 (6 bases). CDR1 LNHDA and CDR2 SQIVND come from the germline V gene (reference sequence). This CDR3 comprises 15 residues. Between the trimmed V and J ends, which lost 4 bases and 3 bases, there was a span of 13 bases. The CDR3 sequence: CASSRAGGVKNIQYF. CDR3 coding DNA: TGTGCCAGTAGTAGGGCAGGCGGGGTCAAAAACATTCAGTACTTC.

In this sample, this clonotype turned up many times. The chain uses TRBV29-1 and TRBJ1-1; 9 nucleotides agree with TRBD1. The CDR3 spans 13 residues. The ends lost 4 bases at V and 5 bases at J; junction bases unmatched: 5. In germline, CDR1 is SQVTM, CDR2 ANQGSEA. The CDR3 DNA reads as TGCAGCGTTGCGGGACAGGGATCGACTGAAGCTTTCTTT. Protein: CSVAGQGSTEAFF.

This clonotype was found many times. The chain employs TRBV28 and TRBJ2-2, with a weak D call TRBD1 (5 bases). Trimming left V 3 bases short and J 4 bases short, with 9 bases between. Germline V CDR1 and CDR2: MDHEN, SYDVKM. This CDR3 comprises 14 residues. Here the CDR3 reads CASSFRGSTGELFF. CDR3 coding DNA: TGTGCCAGCAGTTTTAGGGGAAGCACCGGGGAGCTGTTTTTT.

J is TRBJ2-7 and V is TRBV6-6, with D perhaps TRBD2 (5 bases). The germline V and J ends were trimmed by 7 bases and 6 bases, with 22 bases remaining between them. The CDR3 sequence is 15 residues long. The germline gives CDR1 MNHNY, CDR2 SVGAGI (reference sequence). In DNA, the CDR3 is TGTGCCAGCACCGGACTCCACACACTTCAAGTCGAGCAGTACTTC. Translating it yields CASTGLHTLQVEQYF.

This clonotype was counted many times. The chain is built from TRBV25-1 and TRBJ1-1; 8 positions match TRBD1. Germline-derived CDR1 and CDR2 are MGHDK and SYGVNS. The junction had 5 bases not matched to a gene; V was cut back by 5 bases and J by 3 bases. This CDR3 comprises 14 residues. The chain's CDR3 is CASSPDRGYTEAFF. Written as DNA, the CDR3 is TGTGCCAGCAGTCCCGACAGGGGATACACTGAAGCTTTCTTT.

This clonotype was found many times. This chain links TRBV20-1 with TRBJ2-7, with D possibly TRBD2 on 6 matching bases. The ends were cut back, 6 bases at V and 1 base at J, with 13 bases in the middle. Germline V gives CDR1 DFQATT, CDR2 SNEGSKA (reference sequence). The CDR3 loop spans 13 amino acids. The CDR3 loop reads CSANQGGSYEQYV. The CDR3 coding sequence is TGCAGTGCAAACCAAGGAGGGTCCTACGAGCAGTACGTC.

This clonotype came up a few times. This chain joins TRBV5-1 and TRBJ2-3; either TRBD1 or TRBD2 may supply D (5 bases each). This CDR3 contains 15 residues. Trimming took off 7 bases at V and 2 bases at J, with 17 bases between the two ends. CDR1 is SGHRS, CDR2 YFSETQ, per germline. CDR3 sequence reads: CASSEGTGFTDTQYF. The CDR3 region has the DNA TGCGCCAGCTCCGAGGGAACAGGTTTCACAGATACGCAGTATTTT.

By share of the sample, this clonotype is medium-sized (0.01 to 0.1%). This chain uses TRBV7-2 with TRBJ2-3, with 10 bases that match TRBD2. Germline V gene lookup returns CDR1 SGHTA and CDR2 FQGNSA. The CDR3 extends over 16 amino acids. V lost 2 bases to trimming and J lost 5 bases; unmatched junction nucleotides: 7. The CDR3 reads CASSLMSGRVGDTQYF. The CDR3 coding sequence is TGTGCCAGCAGCTTAATGAGCGGGAGGGTGGGAGATACGCAGTATTTT.

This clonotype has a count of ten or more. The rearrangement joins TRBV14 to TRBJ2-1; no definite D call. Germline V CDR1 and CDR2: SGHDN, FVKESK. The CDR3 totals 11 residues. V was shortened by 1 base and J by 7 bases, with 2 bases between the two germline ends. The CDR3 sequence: CASSQVNEQFF. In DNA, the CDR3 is TGTGCCAGCAGCCAAGTGAATGAGCAGTTCTTC.

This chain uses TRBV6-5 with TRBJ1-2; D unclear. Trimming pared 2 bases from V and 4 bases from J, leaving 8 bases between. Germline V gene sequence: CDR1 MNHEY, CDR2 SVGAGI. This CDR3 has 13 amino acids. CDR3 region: CASSYGRIYGYTF. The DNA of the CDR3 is TGTGCCAGCAGTTACGGACGGATCTATGGCTACACCTTC.

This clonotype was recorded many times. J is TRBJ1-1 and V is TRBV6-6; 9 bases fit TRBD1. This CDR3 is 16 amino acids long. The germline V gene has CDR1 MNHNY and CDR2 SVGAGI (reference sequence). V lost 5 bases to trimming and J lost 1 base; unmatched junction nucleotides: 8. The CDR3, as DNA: TGTGCCAGCAGTGACCTGAGGACAGGGGCGAACACTGAAGCTTTCTTT. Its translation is CASSDLRTGANTEAFF.

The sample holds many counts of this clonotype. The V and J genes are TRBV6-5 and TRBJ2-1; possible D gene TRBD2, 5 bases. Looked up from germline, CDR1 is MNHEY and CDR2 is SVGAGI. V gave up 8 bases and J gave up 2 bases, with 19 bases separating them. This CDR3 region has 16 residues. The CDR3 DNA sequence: TGTGCCAGCTCCCAAAGGGTCGGGGAACCCTACAATGAGCAGTTCTTC. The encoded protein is CASSQRVGEPYNEQFF.

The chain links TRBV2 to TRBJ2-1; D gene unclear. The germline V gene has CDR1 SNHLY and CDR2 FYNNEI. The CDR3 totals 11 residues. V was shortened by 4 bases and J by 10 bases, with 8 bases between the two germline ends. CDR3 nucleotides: TGTGCCAGCAGTGTTAGTCCCGAGCAGTTCTTC. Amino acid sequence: CASSVSPEQFF.

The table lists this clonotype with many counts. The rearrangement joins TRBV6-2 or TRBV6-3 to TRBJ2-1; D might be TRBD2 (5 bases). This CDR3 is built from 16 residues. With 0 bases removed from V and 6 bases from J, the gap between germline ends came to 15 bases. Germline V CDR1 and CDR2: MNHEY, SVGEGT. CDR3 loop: CASSYSTSSSTNEQFF. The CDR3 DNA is TGTGCCAGCAGTTACTCGACGTCTAGCTCCACCAATGAGCAGTTCTTC.

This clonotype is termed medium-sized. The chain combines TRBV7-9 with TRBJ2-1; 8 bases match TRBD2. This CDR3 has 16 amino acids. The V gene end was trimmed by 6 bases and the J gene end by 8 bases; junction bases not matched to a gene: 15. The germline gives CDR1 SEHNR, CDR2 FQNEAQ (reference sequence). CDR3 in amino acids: CASRRGLDSTGHEQFF. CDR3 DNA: TGTGCCAGCAGGAGGGGACTAGACTCGACGGGGCATGAGCAGTTCTTC. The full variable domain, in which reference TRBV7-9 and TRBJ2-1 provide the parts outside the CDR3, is DTGVSQNPRHKITKRGQNVTFRCDPISEHNRLYWYRQTLGQGPEFLTYFQNEAQLEKSRLLSDRFSAERPKGSFSTLEIQRTEQGDSAMYLCASRRGLDSTGHEQFFGPGTRLTVL.

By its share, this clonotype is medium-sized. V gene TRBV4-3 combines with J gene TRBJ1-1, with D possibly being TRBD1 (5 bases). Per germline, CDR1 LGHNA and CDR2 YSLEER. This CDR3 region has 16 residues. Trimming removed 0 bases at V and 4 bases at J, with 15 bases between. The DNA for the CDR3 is TGCGCCAGCAGCCAAGAATTTGGCAGGGTAGCCACTGAAGCTTTCTTT. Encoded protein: CASSQEFGRVATEAFF.